The TCR beta chain described here comes from a study of beta chain features in type 1 diabetes. On the study more broadly: Patients were similar to healthy donors in age and gender (as well as in cell yields).

As concerns this clone: As yet, its antigen is unknown.

The isolated RNA, all of it, was reverse transcribed, so expressed TCRB transcripts were what got sequenced. This table comes from immunoSEQ multiplex PCR, and its TCRdb copy is limited to in-frame clones, with some not included. The sample consists of around 400,000 clones, about 12% of them appearing once. CDR3 length: 13 amino acids. Deletions cut 5 bases from V and 4 bases from J, with 11 bases between. Germline values: CDR1 SEHNR, CDR2 FQNEAQ (reference sequence). Study-level results: For patients, the naive, central memory and Treg TCRB repertoires appeared more alike than for healthy donors. Highly expressing activated T cells could be over-counted with a cDNA template.

The chain couples TRBV7-9 to TRBJ2-5; D remains ambiguous. Sequencing was carried out using naive CD4+ T cells from blood. This receptor was obtained from a man aged 18 to 29 in good health. CDR3 DNA: TGTGCCAGCAGCCTTTTGGAGAGAGAGACCCAGTACTTC. Its translation: CASSLLERETQYF.